Following are 29 T cell receptor beta chains from one sample sequenced in a study of T-cell reconstitution after alpha-beta-depleted transplantation in children. Unique molecular identifiers were used in preparing the TCRbeta library. TCRdb redid the calling of the PCR reads with MiXCR, one entry per CDR3 protein. The sample comprises nearly 350,000 distinct CDR3 sequences, around 15% of which are singletons, and around 41% rests with the top ten. The sample consisted of PBMCs, mostly from graft donor cells, taken 360 days after TCRalphabeta/CD19-depleted stem cell transplant. The origin of the receptors is a male patient under 10 years old who had a stem cell transplant for acute lymphoblastic leukemia, so the T cells may come from the graft donor.

This clonotype was seen only a few times. The rearrangement links TRBV6-2 or TRBV6-3 to TRBJ2-7; no firm D call. From germline, CDR1 is MNHEY and CDR2 SVGEGT. The ends were cut back, 2 bases at V and 1 base at J, with 12 bases in the middle. The CDR3 is made up of 15 amino acids. CDR3 sequence (DNA): TGTGCCAGCAGTTACGGTTGGATGTCGTCCTACGAGCAGTACTTC. It codes for CASSYGWMSSYEQYF.

This clonotype was detected a few times. The chain employs TRBV29-1 and TRBJ2-1; D is ambiguous. Trimming left V 4 bases short and J 2 bases short, with 15 bases between. Germline V gene sequence: CDR1 SQVTM, CDR2 ANQGSEA. The length of the CDR3 is 15 residues. The CDR3 nucleotides are TGCAGCGTTGGAGCTAGGGCGGTGCCCTACAATGAGCAGTTCTTC. Amino acid sequence: CSVGARAVPYNEQFF.

This chain connects TRBV11-2 to TRBJ2-3, with 9 bases matching TRBD2. Germline loops: CDR1 SGHAT, CDR2 FQNNGV. CDR3 size: 15 residues. J gave up 1 base and V 2 bases, and 1 base lay outside the gene matches. The CDR3 coding sequence is TGTGCCAGCAGCTTACTAGCGGGGCGCACAGATACGCAGTATTTT. Residues: CASSLLAGRTDTQYF.

J is TRBJ2-7 and V is TRBV5-1, with D perhaps being TRBD1 or TRBD2 (5 bases each). The germline V gene encodes CDR1 SGHRS and CDR2 YFSETQ. V was shortened by 2 bases and J by 3 bases, with 12 bases between the two germline ends. The CDR3 has 14 amino acids. In nucleotides, the CDR3 is TGCGCCAGCAGCTTCGAGGGGACCCACTACGAGCAGTACTTC. It encodes CASSFEGTHYEQYF.

V usage is TRBV13 and J usage is TRBJ2-7; 14 bases fit TRBD2. The CDR3 length is 15 residues. V was clipped by 4 bases and J by 4 bases; unmatched bases: 3. Germline loops: CDR1 PRHDT, CDR2 FYEKMQ (reference sequence). CDR3 loop: CASSSTSGRGYEQYF. As DNA, the CDR3 is TGTGCCAGCAGCTCGACTAGCGGGAGGGGATACGAGCAGTACTTC.

There are a few counts of this clonotype. The chain employs TRBV5-1 and TRBJ2-1; D gene uncertain. V dropped 0 bases and J dropped 0 bases, with 13 bases sitting between them. This CDR3 spans 17 amino acids. Looked up from germline, CDR1 is SGHRS and CDR2 is YFSETQ. This chain's CDR3 is CASSLAGRARSYNEQFF. The CDR3 coding sequence is TGCGCCAGCAGCTTGGCAGGACGGGCCCGCTCCTACAATGAGCAGTTCTTC.

The rearrangement joins TRBV7-9 to TRBJ2-3; TRBD2 might be the D (6 bases). In germline, CDR1 is SEHNR, CDR2 FQNEAQ (reference sequence). The germline V and J ends were trimmed by 2 bases and 3 bases, with 12 bases remaining between them. There are 15 residues in the CDR3. The CDR3, as DNA: TGTGCCAGCAGCTTACGGGGGATAGTAACAGATACGCAGTATTTT. As protein: CASSLRGIVTDTQYF.

Many counts were recorded for this clonotype. CDR3 loop: CASSVGGGVADTQYF. The CDR3 nucleotides are TGTGCCAGCAGCGTCGGTGGGGGAGTCGCAGATACGCAGTATTTT. The chain is built from TRBV13 and TRBJ2-3; D might be TRBD1 or TRBD2, each matching 5 bases. Germline V lookup: CDR1 PRHDT, CDR2 FYEKMQ (reference sequence). V lost 5 bases and J lost 4, with 16 bases in between. This CDR3 comprises 15 residues.

This clonotype was found many times. The J gene is TRBJ2-2, the V gene TRBV29-1; 7 bases align to TRBD1. The CDR3 contains 14 residues. Per the germline V gene, CDR1 is SQVTM and CDR2 is ANQGSEA. V shed 4 bases and J 4 bases; nucleotides not matched to a gene: 6. The CDR3 nucleotides read TGCAGCGTTGTCAACAGGGGCAGCACCGGGGAGCTGTTTTTT. Its protein product is CSVVNRGSTGELFF.

The V and J genes are TRBV30 and TRBJ1-1; a weak D match, TRBD1 (5 bases). This CDR3 spans 15 amino acids. Per the germline V gene, CDR1 is GTSNPN and CDR2 is SVGIG (reference sequence). V lost 6 bases and J 2 bases, leaving 19 bases between the germline ends. The CDR3 region is CACSPGRPINTEAFF. The CDR3 DNA is TGTGCCTGCTCCCCGGGACGGCCCATAAACACTGAAGCTTTCTTT.

The rearrangement links TRBV5-1 to TRBJ2-5; the D is unclear. Looked up from germline, CDR1 is SGHRS and CDR2 is YFSETQ. CDR3 size: 14 residues. Trimming left V 2 bases short and J 1 base short, with 9 bases between. The CDR3 DNA reads TGCGCCAGCAGCTTAAGTTCTCGCCAAGAGACCCAGTACTTC. Translating gives CASSLSSRQETQYF.

This clonotype showed up many times. The V call is TRBV5-1, the J call TRBJ2-1; 12 bases are shared with TRBD2. Germline loops: CDR1 SGHRS, CDR2 YFSETQ. The CDR3 is made up of 17 amino acids. The trim removed 1 base at V and 5 bases at J, leaving 7 bases unmatched. This CDR3 reads CASSLWTSGTYNNEQFF. DNA for the CDR3: TGCGCCAGCAGCTTGTGGACTAGCGGGACGTATAACAATGAGCAGTTCTTC.

The V gene is TRBV7-2, the J gene TRBJ2-2; 14 positions agree with TRBD2. Germline CDR1 is SGHTA and CDR2 is FQGNSA. Unmatched junction bases numbered 5, after V lost 5 bases and J lost 6 bases. The CDR3 has 16 residues. CDR3 coding DNA: TGTGCCAGCAGCCGCGGACTAGCGGGAGGATCCGGGGAGCTGTTTTTT. Its protein product is CASSRGLAGGSGELFF.

The V and J genes are TRBV6-1 and TRBJ2-1; 13 nucleotides line up with TRBD2. With 9 bases clipped from V and 9 bases from J, the junction kept 5 bases outside the gene matches. This CDR3 comprises 13 residues. Germline lookup yields CDR1 MNHNS and CDR2 SASEGT. CDR3 residues: CARGLAGNCEQFF. Written as DNA, the CDR3 is TGTGCCAGGGGACTAGCGGGAAATTGTGAGCAGTTCTTC.

This clonotype was counted once. The genes are TRBV4-3 and TRBJ2-7, with 8 bases matching TRBD2. This CDR3 has 15 residues. V lost 1 base and J lost 6; bases outside the gene matches: 8. Germline CDR1 and CDR2: LGHNA and YSLEER. The CDR3 DNA reads TGCGCCAGCAGCCAAGTTCCGATGACTAGCGTCGAGCAGTACTTC. The encoded protein is CASSQVPMTSVEQYF.

This clonotype was picked up many times. Here the CDR3 reads CSVGPGGGETQYF. The DNA of the CDR3 is TGCAGCGTTGGCCCTGGAGGCGGAGAGACCCAGTACTTC. The chain employs TRBV29-1 and TRBJ2-5; possible D gene TRBD2, 5 bases. The CDR3 length is 13 residues. In germline, CDR1 is SQVTM, CDR2 ANQGSEA. Trimming pared 4 bases from V and 4 bases from J, leaving 13 bases between. Together with reference TRBV29-1 and TRBJ2-5, the CDR3 gives the full variable domain: SAVISQKPSRDICQRGTSLTIQCQVDSQVTMMFWYRQQPGQSLTLIATANQGSEATYESGFVIDKFPISRPNLTFSTLTVSNMSPEDSSIYLCSVGPGGGETQYFGPGTRLLVL.

This clonotype appeared many times. This chain uses TRBV7-8 with TRBJ1-2; D ambiguous. Trimming stripped 0 bases from V and 2 bases from J, with 10 bases between. The CDR3 has 15 amino acids. Germline V gene data show CDR1 as SGHVS and CDR2 as FQNEAQ. CDR3 region: CASSLAAPENYGYTF. In DNA form, the CDR3 reads TGTGCCAGCAGCTTAGCTGCTCCGGAGAACTATGGCTACACCTTC.

This clonotype was counted a few times. This chain links TRBV21-1 with TRBJ1-2. TRBV21-1 is a recognized pseudogene. The CDR3 has 15 residues. Here the CDR3 DNA reads TGTGCCAGCCGCCCCTACCTATGGGTTTCGTGTGGCTACACCTTC. This sequence encodes CASRPYLWVSCGYTF.

V gene TRBV28 combines with J gene TRBJ2-2; weak D call: TRBD2 (5 bases). This CDR3 contains 16 residues. Germline CDR1 reads MDHEN; CDR2 reads SYDVKM. V lost 3 bases to trimming and J lost 5 bases, with 16 bases between them. This CDR3 is CASSFTLAEDTGELFF. CDR3 bases: TGTGCCAGCAGTTTTACGCTAGCTGAGGATACCGGGGAGCTGTTTTTT.

The chain combines TRBV7-9 with TRBJ2-3; D unclear. The CDR3 is 15 residues long. Germline V gene data show CDR1 as SEHNR and CDR2 as FQNEAQ (reference sequence). V was trimmed by 4 bases and J by 1 base, leaving 12 bases between them. The CDR3 loop is CASSSGLDRTDTQYF. In DNA form, the CDR3 reads TGTGCCAGCAGCTCCGGCCTAGATCGCACAGATACGCAGTATTTT. Looking up the rest from reference TRBV7-9 and TRBJ2-3 gives the full variable domain: DTGVSQNPRHKITKRGQNVTFRCDPISEHNRLYWYRQTLGQGPEFLTYFQNEAQLEKSRLLSDRFSAERPKGSFSTLEIQRTEQGDSAMYLCASSSGLDRTDTQYFGPGTRLTVL.

This clonotype turned up a few times. The V gene is TRBV20-1, the J gene TRBJ2-5; possibly TRBD2 for D (7 bases). Germline V gene data show CDR1 as DFQATT and CDR2 as SNEGSKA (reference sequence). The germline V and J ends were trimmed by 2 bases and 5 bases, with 21 bases remaining between them. This CDR3 has 16 residues. In DNA, the CDR3 is TGCAGTGCTAGATTCGTTCGTGGGGGGGCGGAGGAGACCCAGTACTTC. Protein sequence: CSARFVRGGAEETQYF.

This clonotype was detected a few times. The V and J genes are TRBV9 and TRBJ2-1; 9 bases line up with TRBD2. The length of the CDR3 is 14 residues. The V segment lost 5 bases and the J segment 8 bases; nucleotides outside the gene matches: 8. Germline loops: CDR1 SGDLS, CDR2 YYNGEE. CDR3 sequence reads: CASSLAGVSDEQFF. The CDR3 region has the DNA TGTGCCAGCAGTTTAGCGGGAGTCAGCGATGAGCAGTTCTTC.

The chain employs TRBV4-2 and TRBJ2-1; D is unclear. Trimming cost V 1 base and J 15 bases, with 19 bases left between them. CDR1 and CDR2 from the germline V gene are LGHNA and YNFKEQ. The CDR3 consists of 14 residues. The CDR3 nucleotides are TGTGCCAGCAGCCAAGTCCTAGGGCCGGATCCGGGGTTCTTC. Translated, it gives CASSQVLGPDPGFF.

This clonotype was detected a few times. V and J are TRBV6-2 or TRBV6-3 and TRBJ2-4, with D perhaps being TRBD1 or TRBD2 (5 bases each). The V gene lost 5 bases and the J gene lost 6 bases, with 11 bases spanning the gap. The germline CDR1 and CDR2 sequences are MNHEY and SVGEGT. This CDR3 is built from 13 residues. The CDR3 nucleotides are TGTGCCAGCAGTCCCGGGACCCCAAACATTCAGTACTTC. This gives the protein CASSPGTPNIQYF.

The chain employs TRBV2 and TRBJ2-1, with a weak D call TRBD2 (5 bases). V gave up 2 bases and J gave up 6 bases, with 8 bases separating them. The CDR3 consists of 13 residues. The V gene's germline CDR1 is SNHLY and CDR2 FYNNEI. The CDR3 DNA sequence: TGTGCCAGCAGTGAACTAGCTTCCAATGAGCAGTTCTTC. It specifies CASSELASNEQFF. Full variable domain (outside the CDR3, taken from reference TRBV2 and TRBJ2-1): EPEVTQTPSHQVTQMGQEVILRCVPISNHLYFYWYRQILGQKVEFLVSFYNNEISEKSEIFDDQFSVERPDGSNFTLKIRSTKLEDSAMYFCASSELASNEQFFGPGTRLTVL.

This clonotype showed up many times. The J gene is TRBJ1-4, the V gene TRBV4-3; no definite D call. Trimming took 1 base from V and 8 from J, leaving 5 bases between them. Germline V gives CDR1 LGHNA, CDR2 YSLEER. CDR3 length: 12 residues. The CDR3 DNA reads TGCGCCAGCAGCCAAGTGAACGAAAAACTGTTTTTT. As protein: CASSQVNEKLFF.

This clonotype appeared a few times. The chain joins TRBV15 to TRBJ1-6, with a tentative D call TRBD1 (5 bases). Germline assignment: CDR1 LNHNV and CDR2 YYDKDF (reference sequence). With 1 base removed from V and 9 bases from J, the gap between germline ends came to 16 bases. CDR3 length: 16 amino acids. The CDR3 nucleotides read TGTGCCACCAGCAGAGGTCCAGGGTCTATAGGTTCACCCCTCCACTTT. Its translation: CATSRGPGSIGSPLHF.

The gene calls are TRBV12-3 or TRBV12-4 and TRBJ2-7; TRBD2 matches 13 bases. J gave up 4 bases and V 3 bases, and 18 bases lay outside the gene matches. CDR3 size: 20 residues. The CDR3 spells CASSFGRAGGLAGATYEQYF. The CDR3 DNA is TGTGCCAGCAGTTTCGGCCGGGCAGGCGGACTAGCGGGAGCTACGTACGAGCAGTACTTC.

This chain uses TRBV6-6 with TRBJ2-7; unclear D gene. Trimming removed 5 bases from V and 2 bases from J, with 10 bases in between. The germline CDR1 and CDR2 sequences are MNHNY and SVGAGI (reference sequence). The CDR3 has 13 amino acids. This CDR3 reads CASSPQPAYEQYF. CDR3 DNA: TGTGCCAGCAGTCCTCAGCCCGCCTACGAGCAGTACTTC.